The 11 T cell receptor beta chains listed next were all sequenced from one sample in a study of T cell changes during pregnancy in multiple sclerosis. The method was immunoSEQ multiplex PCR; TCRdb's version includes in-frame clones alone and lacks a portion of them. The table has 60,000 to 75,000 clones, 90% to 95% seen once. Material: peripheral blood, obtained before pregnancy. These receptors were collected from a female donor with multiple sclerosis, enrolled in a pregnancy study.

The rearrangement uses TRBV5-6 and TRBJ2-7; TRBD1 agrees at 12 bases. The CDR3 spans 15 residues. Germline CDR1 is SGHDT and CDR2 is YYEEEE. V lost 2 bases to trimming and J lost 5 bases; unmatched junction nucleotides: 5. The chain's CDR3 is CASSLVGQGAHEQYF. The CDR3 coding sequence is TGTGCCAGCAGCTTAGTGGGACAGGGGGCCCACGAGCAGTACTTC.

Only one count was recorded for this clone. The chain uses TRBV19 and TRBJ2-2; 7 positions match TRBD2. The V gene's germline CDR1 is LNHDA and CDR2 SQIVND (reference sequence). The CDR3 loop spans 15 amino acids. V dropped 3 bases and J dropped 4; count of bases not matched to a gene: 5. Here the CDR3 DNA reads TGTGCCAGTAGTATTGGGGACTACCTCACCGGGGAGCTGTTTTTT. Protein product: CASSIGDYLTGELFF.

The CDR3 region is CASSFGDRGYNSPLHF. In DNA form, the CDR3 reads TGTGCCAGCAGCTTCGGGGATCGAGGCTATAATTCACCCCTCCACTTT. J is TRBJ1-6 and V is TRBV7-9, with D unclear. This CDR3 comprises 16 residues. V shed 3 bases and J shed 3 bases, with 12 bases lying between them. Germline-derived CDR1 and CDR2 are SEHNR and FQNEAQ (reference sequence).

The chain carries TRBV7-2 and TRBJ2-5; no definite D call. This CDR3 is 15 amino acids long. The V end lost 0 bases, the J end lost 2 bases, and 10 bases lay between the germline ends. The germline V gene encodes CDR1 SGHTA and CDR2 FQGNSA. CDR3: CASSLAGLGQETQYF. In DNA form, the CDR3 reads TGTGCCAGCAGCTTAGCAGGTCTCGGGCAAGAGACCCAGTACTTC.

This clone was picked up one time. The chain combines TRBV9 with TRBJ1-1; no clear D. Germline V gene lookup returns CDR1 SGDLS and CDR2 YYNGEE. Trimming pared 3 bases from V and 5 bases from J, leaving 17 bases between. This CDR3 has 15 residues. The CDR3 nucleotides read TGTGCCAGCAGCGGCGGGTTGGGTATGGGGACTGAAGCTTTCTTT. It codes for CASSGGLGMGTEAFF.

The CDR3 region has the DNA TGTGCCAGCAGCTTGCTGGCCAAGGAGGGGTCACCCCTCCACTTT. Residues: CASSLLAKEGSPLHF. This chain links TRBV5-8 with TRBJ1-6, with D tentatively TRBD1 (5 bases). Per the germline V gene, CDR1 is SGHTS and CDR2 is YDEGEE. The CDR3 contains 15 residues. V was cut by 1 base and J by 10 bases, with 15 bases left in between.

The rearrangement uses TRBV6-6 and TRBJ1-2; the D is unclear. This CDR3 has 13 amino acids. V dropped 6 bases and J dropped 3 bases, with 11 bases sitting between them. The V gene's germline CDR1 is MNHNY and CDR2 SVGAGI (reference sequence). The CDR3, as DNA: TGTGCCAGCAGCCTTGGGCCCTACTATGGCTACACCTTC. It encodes CASSLGPYYGYTF.

CDR3 protein: CASSWDRGGVAGELFF. The CDR3 region has the DNA TGTGCCAGCAGTTGGGACAGGGGTGGCGTCGCCGGGGAGCTGTTTTTT. This chain links TRBV2 with TRBJ2-2, with 10 bases identical to TRBD1. V shed 5 bases and J 6 bases; nucleotides not matched to a gene: 9. Looked up from germline, CDR1 is SNHLY and CDR2 is FYNNEI. The CDR3 runs 16 residues. Supplemented by reference TRBV2 and TRBJ2-2, the full variable domain reads EPEVTQTPSHQVTQMGQEVILRCVPISNHLYFYWYRQILGQKVEFLVSFYNNEISEKSEIFDDQFSVERPDGSNFTLKIRSTKLEDSAMYFCASSWDRGGVAGELFFGEGSRLTVL.

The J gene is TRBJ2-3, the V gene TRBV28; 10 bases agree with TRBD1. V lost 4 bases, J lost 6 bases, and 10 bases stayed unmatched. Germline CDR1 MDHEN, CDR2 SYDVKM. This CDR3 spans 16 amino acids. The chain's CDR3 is CASSSAGTGVRDTQYF. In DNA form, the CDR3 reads TGTGCCAGCAGTTCAGCCGGGACAGGGGTTCGGGATACGCAGTATTTT.

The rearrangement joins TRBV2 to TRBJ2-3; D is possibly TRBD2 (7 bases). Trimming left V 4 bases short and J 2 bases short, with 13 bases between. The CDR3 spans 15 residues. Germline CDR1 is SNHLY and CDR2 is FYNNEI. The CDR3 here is CASSGGRGPTDTQYF. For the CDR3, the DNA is TGTGCCAGCAGTGGAGGGCGGGGGCCCACAGATACGCAGTATTTT.

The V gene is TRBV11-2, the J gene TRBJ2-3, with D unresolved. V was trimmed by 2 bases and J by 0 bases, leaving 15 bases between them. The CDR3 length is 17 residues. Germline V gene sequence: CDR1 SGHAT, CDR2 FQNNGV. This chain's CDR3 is CASSLRSVRASTDTQYF. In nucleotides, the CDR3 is TGTGCCAGCAGCTTACGGTCCGTTCGTGCCAGCACAGATACGCAGTATTTT.